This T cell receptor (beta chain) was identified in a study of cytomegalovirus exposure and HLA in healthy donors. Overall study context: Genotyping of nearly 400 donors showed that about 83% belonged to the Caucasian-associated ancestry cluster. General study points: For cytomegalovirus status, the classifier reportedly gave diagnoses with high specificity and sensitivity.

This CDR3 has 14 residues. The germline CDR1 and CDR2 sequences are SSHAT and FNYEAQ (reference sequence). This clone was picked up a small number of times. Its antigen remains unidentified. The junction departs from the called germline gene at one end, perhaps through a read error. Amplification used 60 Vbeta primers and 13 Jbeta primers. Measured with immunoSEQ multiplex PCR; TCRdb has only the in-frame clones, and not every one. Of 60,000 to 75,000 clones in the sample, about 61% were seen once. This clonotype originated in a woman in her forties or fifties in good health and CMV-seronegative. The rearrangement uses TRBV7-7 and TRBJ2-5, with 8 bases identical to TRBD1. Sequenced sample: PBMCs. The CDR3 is CASSLPGGQGPQYF. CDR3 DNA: TGTGCTAGCAGCTTACCAGGGGGCCAAGGTCCCCAGTACTTC.